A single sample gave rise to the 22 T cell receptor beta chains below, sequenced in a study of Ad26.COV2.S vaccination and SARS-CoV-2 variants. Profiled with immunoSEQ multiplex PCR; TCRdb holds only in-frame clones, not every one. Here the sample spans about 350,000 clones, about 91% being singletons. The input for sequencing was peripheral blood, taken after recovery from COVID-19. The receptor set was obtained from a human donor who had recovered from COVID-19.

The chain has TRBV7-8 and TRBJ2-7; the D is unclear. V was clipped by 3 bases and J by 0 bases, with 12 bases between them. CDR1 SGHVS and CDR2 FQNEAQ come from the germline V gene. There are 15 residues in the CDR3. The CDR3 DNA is TGTGCCAGCAGCTTTGAACGGCTGTCCTCCTACGAGCAGTACTTC. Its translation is CASSFERLSSYEQYF.

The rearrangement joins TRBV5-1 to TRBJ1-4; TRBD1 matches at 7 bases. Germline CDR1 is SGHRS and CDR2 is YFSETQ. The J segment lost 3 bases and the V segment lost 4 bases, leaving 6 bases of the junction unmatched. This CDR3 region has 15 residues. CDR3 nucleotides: TGCGCCAGCAGCCGGGGGGACAGCTCTAATGAAAAACTGTTTTTT. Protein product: CASSRGDSSNEKLFF.

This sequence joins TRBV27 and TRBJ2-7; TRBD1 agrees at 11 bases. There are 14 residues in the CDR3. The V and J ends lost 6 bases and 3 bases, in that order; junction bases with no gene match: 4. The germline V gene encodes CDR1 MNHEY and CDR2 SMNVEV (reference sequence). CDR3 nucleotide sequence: TGTGCCAGCAGGGCCGGGACAGGGGGCTACGAGCAGTACTTC. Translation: CASRAGTGGYEQYF.

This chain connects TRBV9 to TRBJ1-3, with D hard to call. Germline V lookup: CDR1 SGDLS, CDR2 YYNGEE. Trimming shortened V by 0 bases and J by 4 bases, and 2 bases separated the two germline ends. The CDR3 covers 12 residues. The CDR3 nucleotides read TGTGCCAGCAGCGTAGACGGAAACACCATATATTTT. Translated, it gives CASSVDGNTIYF.

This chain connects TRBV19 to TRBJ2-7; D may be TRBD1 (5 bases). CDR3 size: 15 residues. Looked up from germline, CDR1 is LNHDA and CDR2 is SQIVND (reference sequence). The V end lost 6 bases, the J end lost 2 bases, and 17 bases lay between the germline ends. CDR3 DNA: TGTGCCAGTAGGATGGATCAGGGAAACACCTACGAGCAGTACTTC. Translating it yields CASRMDQGNTYEQYF.

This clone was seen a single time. CDR3 residues: CASNSKGGSVAFF. The CDR3 DNA is TGTGCCAGCAACTCCAAGGGGGGGTCGGTGGCTTTCTTT. This chain links TRBV28 with TRBJ1-1, with D perhaps matching TRBD1 (6 bases). Deletions cut 7 bases from V and 11 bases from J, with 20 bases between. Germline CDR1 reads MDHEN; CDR2 reads SYDVKM. This CDR3 contains 13 residues.

CDR3 residues: CASSNRDDSYEQYF. CDR3 nucleotides: TGTGCCAGCAGCAACCGGGACGACTCCTACGAGCAGTACTTC. The chain couples TRBV13 to TRBJ2-7, with D perhaps given as TRBD1 or TRBD2 (5 bases each). Per the germline V gene, CDR1 is PRHDT and CDR2 is FYEKMQ (reference sequence). The CDR3 covers 14 residues. V shed 5 bases and J shed 0 bases, with 11 bases lying between them. Using reference TRBV13 and TRBJ2-7 for the parts outside the CDR3, the full variable domain is AAGVIQSPRHLIKEKRETATLKCYPIPRHDTVYWYQQGPGQDPQFLISFYEKMQSDKGSIPDRFSAQQFSDYHSELNMSSLELGDSALYFCASSNRDDSYEQYFGPGTRLTVT.

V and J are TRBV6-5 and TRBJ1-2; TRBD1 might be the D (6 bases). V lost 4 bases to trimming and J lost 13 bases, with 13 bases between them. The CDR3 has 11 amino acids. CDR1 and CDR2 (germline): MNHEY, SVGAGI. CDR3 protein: CASSSGRGRTF. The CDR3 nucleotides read TGTGCCAGCAGTTCAGGCAGGGGCCGCACCTTC.

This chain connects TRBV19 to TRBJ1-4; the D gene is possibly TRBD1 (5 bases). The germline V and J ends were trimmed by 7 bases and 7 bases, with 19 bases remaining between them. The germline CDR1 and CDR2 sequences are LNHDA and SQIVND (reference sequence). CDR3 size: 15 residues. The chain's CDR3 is CASTLVRGGAEKLFF. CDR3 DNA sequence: TGTGCCAGTACCCTCGTCCGGGGAGGGGCTGAAAAACTGTTTTTT.

The DNA of the CDR3 is TGTGCCAGCAGCCACAAACACCGGGACAGCAACTATGGCTACACCTTC. Translation: CASSHKHRDSNYGYTF. The chain uses TRBV3-1 (or the pseudogene TRBV3-2) and TRBJ1-2; 7 bases line up with TRBD1. The CDR3 loop spans 16 amino acids. V gave up 3 bases and J gave up 2 bases; unmatched junction bases: 9. Germline V CDR1 and CDR2: LGHDT, YNNKEL (reference sequence).

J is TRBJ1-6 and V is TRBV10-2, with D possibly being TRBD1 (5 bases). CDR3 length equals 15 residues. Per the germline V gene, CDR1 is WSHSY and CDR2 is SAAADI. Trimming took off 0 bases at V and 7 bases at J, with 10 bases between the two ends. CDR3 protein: CASSESGGANSPLHF. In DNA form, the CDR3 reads TGCGCCAGCAGTGAGTCGGGTGGGGCCAATTCACCCCTCCACTTT.

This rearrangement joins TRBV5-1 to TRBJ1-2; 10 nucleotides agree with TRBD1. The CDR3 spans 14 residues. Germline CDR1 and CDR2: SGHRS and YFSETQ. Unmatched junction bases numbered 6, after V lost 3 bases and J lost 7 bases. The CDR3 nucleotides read TGCGCCAGCAGCTCAGGGACAGGGGCCTCTGGCTACACCTTC. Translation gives CASSSGTGASGYTF.

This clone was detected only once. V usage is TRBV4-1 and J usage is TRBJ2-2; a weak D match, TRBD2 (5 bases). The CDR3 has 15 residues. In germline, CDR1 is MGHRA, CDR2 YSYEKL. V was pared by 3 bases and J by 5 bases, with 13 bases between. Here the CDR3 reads CASSHLTTTTGELFF. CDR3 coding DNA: TGCGCCAGCAGCCACTTAACGACTACTACCGGGGAGCTGTTTTTT.

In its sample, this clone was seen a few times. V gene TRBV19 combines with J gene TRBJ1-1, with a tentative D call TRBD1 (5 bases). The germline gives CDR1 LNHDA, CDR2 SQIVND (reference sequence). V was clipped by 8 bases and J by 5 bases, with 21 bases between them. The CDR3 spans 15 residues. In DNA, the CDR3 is TGTGCCAGTGTCAAATGGAGGGGACGTGGGACTGAAGCTTTCTTT. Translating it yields CASVKWRGRGTEAFF. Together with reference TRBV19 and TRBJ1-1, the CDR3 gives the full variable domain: DGGITQSPKYLFRKEGQNVTLSCEQNLNHDAMYWYRQDPGQGLRLIYYSQIVNDFQKGDIAEGYSVSREKKESFPLTVTSAQKNPTAFYLCASVKWRGRGTEAFFGQGTRLTVV.

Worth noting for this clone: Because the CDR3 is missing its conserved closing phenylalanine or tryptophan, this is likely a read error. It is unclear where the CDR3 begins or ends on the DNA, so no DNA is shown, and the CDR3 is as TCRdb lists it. CDR3: CASSKAREQ. V usage is TRBV21-1 and J usage is TRBJ2-3. TRBV21-1 is described as a pseudogene. Counting both end residues, the CDR3 totals 9 amino acids.

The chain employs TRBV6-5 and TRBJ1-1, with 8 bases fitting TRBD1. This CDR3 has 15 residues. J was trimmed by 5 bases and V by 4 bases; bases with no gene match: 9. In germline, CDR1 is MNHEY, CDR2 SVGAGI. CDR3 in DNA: TGTGCCAGCAGTTCTGGACAGGGACGAGGGACTGAAGCTTTCTTT. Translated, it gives CASSSGQGRGTEAFF.

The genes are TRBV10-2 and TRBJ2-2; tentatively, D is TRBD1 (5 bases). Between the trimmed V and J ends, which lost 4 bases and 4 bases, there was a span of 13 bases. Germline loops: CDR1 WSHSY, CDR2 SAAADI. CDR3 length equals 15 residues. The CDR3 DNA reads TGCGCCAGCAGTGTAAGGGGCGAACCCACCGGGGAGCTGTTTTTT. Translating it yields CASSVRGEPTGELFF.

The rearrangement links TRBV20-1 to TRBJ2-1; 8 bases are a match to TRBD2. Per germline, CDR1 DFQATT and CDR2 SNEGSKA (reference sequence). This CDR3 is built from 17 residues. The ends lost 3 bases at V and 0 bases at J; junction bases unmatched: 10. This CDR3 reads CSASAGGGARSYNEQFF. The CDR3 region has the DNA TGCAGTGCTAGTGCGGGGGGAGGGGCTCGCTCCTACAATGAGCAGTTCTTC.

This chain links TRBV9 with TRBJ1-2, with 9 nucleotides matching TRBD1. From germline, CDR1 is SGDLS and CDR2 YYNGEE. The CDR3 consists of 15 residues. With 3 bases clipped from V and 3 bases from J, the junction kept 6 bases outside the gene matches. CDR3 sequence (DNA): TGTGCCAGCAGCGCAACAGGGGGCTTGGACTATGGCTACACCTTC. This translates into CASSATGGLDYGYTF. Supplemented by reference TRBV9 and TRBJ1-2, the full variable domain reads DSGVTQTPKHLITATGQRVTLRCSPRSGDLSVYWYQQSLDQGLQFLIQYYNGEERAKGNILERFSAQQFPDLHSELNLSSLELGDSALYFCASSATGGLDYGYTFGSGTRLTVV.

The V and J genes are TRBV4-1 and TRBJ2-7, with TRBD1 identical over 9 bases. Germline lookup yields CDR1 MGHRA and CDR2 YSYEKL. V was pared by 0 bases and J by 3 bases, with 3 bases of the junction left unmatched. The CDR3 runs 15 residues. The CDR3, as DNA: TGCGCCAGCAGCCAAGATACAGGGGGCTTCTACGAGCAGTACTTC. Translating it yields CASSQDTGGFYEQYF.

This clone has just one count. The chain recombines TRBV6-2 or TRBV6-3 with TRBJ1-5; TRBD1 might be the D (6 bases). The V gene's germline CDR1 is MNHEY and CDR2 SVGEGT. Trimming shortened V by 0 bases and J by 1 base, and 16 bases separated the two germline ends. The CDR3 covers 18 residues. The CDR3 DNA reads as TGTGCCAGCAGTTACTCTGGCAGGGGAGGCGTGAGCAATCAGCCCCAGCATTTT. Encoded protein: CASSYSGRGGVSNQPQHF.

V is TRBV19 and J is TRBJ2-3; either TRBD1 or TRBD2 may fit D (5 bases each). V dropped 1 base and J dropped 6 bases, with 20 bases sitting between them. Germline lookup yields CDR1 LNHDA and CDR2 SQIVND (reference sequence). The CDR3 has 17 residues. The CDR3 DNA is TGTGCCAGTAGTATAGGATATCGGGGACCCGACCCCGATACGCAGTATTTT. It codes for CASSIGYRGPDPDTQYF.